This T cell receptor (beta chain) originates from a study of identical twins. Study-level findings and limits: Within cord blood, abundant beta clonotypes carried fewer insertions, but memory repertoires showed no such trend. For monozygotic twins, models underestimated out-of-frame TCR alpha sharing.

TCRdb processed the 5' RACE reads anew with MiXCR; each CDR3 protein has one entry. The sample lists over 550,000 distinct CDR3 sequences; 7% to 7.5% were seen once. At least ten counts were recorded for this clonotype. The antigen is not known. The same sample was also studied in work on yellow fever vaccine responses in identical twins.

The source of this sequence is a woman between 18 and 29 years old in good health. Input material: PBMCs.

As DNA, the CDR3 is TGTGCCAGCAGCAGATTCGACACCTTAGCCAAAAACATTCAGTACTTC. Residues: CASSRFDTLAKNIQYF. The chain recombines TRBV7-9 with TRBJ2-4; the D is unclear. V shed 5 bases and J shed 0 bases, with 14 bases lying between them. The CDR3 is 16 amino acids. The germline CDR1 and CDR2 sequences are SEHNR and FQNEAQ (reference sequence).